Each of the 30 T cell receptor beta chains below was sequenced from the same sample in a study of shared clonotypes between healthy human individuals. Assay used: immunoSEQ multiplex PCR; TCRdb lists only in-frame clones, some missing. The sample shows approximately 480,000 clones, over 75% of them seen only once. The source material was PBMCs. The receptors were sampled from a woman between 40 and 50 years old in good health. Some clones in this sample may be carry-over from other donors' samples.

The genes are TRBV9 and TRBJ2-6; the D is unclear. Looked up from germline, CDR1 is SGDLS and CDR2 is YYNGEE. The CDR3 sequence is 15 residues long. The germline V and J ends were trimmed by 1 base and 4 bases, with 9 bases remaining between them. The CDR3 DNA follows: TGTGCCAGCAGCGTACTGGGCGCAGGGGCCAACGTCCTGACTTTC. This sequence encodes CASSVLGAGANVLTF.

V is TRBV29-1 and J is TRBJ1-1; D unclear. CDR3 length equals 14 residues. The V gene lost 2 bases and the J gene lost 5 bases, with 15 bases spanning the gap. Germline loops: CDR1 SQVTM, CDR2 ANQGSEA. The CDR3: CSVEITQAGTEAFF. CDR3 nucleotide sequence: TGCAGCGTTGAAATCACTCAGGCTGGGACTGAAGCTTTCTTT.

The V and J genes are TRBV9 and TRBJ2-1, with 9 bases that match TRBD2. J lost 3 bases, V lost 3 bases, and 4 bases had no gene match. Germline V CDR1 and CDR2: SGDLS, YYNGEE. CDR3 length equals 15 residues. CDR3 DNA sequence: TGTGCCAGCAGCGACAGCGGGGGGATCTACAATGAGCAGTTCTTC. Translating it yields CASSDSGGIYNEQFF.

The V call is TRBV7-2, the J call TRBJ2-5, with TRBD2 matching over 9 bases. After removal of 4 bases from V and 5 bases from J, the junction contained 8 bases not matched to a gene. The CDR3 is made up of 15 amino acids. CDR1 and CDR2 from the germline V gene are SGHTA and FQGNSA. The CDR3 reads CASSSAGGLRETQYF. CDR3 DNA sequence: TGTGCCAGCAGCTCGGCGGGAGGGCTTCGGGAGACCCAGTACTTC.

This clone showed up just a few times. J is TRBJ2-1 and V is TRBV30, with 7 bases matching TRBD2. Germline assignment: CDR1 GTSNPN and CDR2 SVGIG (reference sequence). This CDR3 region has 13 residues. V shed 3 bases and J 9 bases; nucleotides not matched to a gene: 8. CDR3 loop: CAWRFLGGSEQFF. In nucleotides, the CDR3 is TGTGCCTGGAGGTTCCTGGGGGGGAGTGAGCAGTTCTTC.

V gene TRBV6-5 combines with J gene TRBJ2-2, with D possibly TRBD2 on 5 matching bases. The ends were cut back, 5 bases at V and 1 base at J, with 11 bases in the middle. Per germline, CDR1 MNHEY and CDR2 SVGAGI. This CDR3 spans 15 amino acids. The CDR3 protein is CASSPPSGNTGELFF. CDR3 DNA sequence: TGTGCCAGCAGTCCCCCCAGCGGGAACACCGGGGAGCTGTTTTTT.

In this sample, this clone turned up once. J is TRBJ2-7 and V is TRBV10-1; 7 bases map to TRBD1. J was trimmed by 3 bases and V by 3 bases; bases with no gene match: 8. In germline, CDR1 is WNHNN, CDR2 SYGVQD (reference sequence). CDR3 length equals 15 residues. CDR3 amino acids: CASSENRGRGYEQYF. In DNA form, the CDR3 reads TGCGCCAGCAGTGAAAACAGGGGTAGGGGCTACGAGCAGTACTTC.

This clone was detected only once. The chain combines TRBV7-2 with TRBJ2-7; D is possibly TRBD2 (5 bases). V lost 5 bases and J 3 bases, leaving 14 bases between the germline ends. CDR3 length: 14 residues. Germline assignment: CDR1 SGHTA and CDR2 FQGNSA. The CDR3 DNA reads TGTGCCAGCAGCCCCCGACTAACAAACTACGAGCAGTACTTC. It codes for CASSPRLTNYEQYF.

The chain joins TRBV4-3 to TRBJ2-5, with D unresolved. The end of the DNA aligns better with TRBJ2-7, so the J call may be wrong. This CDR3 spans 13 amino acids. CDR1 is LGHNA and CDR2 is YSLEER in the germline V gene. The CDR3 sequence: CASSQAFGYEQYF. In DNA, the CDR3 is TGCGCCAGCAGCCAAGCCTTTGGCTACGAGCAGTACTTC.

The chain combines TRBV20-1 with TRBJ2-7, with unresolved D. Deletions cut 2 bases from V and 6 bases from J, with 8 bases between. Looked up from germline, CDR1 is DFQATT and CDR2 is SNEGSKA (reference sequence). This CDR3 is built from 11 residues. The CDR3: CSARLSSEQYF. CDR3 nucleotide sequence: TGCAGTGCTAGATTGAGTTCCGAGCAGTACTTC.

J is TRBJ1-2 and V is TRBV19; TRBD1 matches 9 bases. V lost 8 bases and J lost 8; bases outside the gene matches: 9. The CDR3 contains 13 residues. Germline loops: CDR1 LNHDA, CDR2 SQIVND (reference sequence). The CDR3 spells CASRQQGADGYTF. The CDR3 DNA sequence: TGTGCCAGTCGTCAACAGGGGGCAGACGGCTACACCTTC.

This rearrangement joins TRBV5-1 to TRBJ2-6; D may be TRBD2 (5 bases). V was shortened by 0 bases and J by 0 bases, with 10 bases between the two germline ends. Germline CDR1 SGHRS, CDR2 YFSETQ. The CDR3 runs to 17 residues. The CDR3 loop is CASSLGAGSSGANVLTF. The CDR3 DNA is TGCGCCAGCAGCTTGGGCGCGGGTAGCTCTGGGGCCAACGTCCTGACTTTC. The full variable domain, rest sourced from reference TRBV5-1 and TRBJ2-6, is KAGVTQTPRYLIKTRGQQVTLSCSPISGHRSVSWYQQTPGQGLQFLFEYFSETQRNKGNFPGRFSGRQFSNSRSEMNVSTLELGDSALYLCASSLGAGSSGANVLTFGAGSRLTVL.

The rearrangement joins TRBV30 to TRBJ2-1, with a weak D call TRBD2 (5 bases). V was pared by 0 bases and J by 7 bases, with 16 bases between. This CDR3 spans 15 amino acids. Germline assignment: CDR1 GTSNPN and CDR2 SVGIG (reference sequence). The CDR3 DNA is TGTGCCTGGAGTGTCGGCCTAGCTCCTAGGAATGAGCAGTTCTTC. Protein: CAWSVGLAPRNEQFF.

The rearrangement uses TRBV5-6 and TRBJ2-3, with 9 bases identical to TRBD1. V was pared by 3 bases and J by 2 bases, with 4 bases of the junction left unmatched. CDR1 is SGHDT, CDR2 YYEEEE, per germline. The CDR3 totals 15 residues. The chain's CDR3 is CASSWGTGITDTQYF. The CDR3 DNA sequence: TGTGCCAGCAGCTGGGGGACAGGGATCACAGATACGCAGTATTTT.

The rearrangement uses TRBV5-1 and TRBJ2-2; no clear D. Per the germline V gene, CDR1 is SGHRS and CDR2 is YFSETQ. This CDR3 contains 14 residues. V lost 0 bases and J 6 bases, leaving 9 bases between the germline ends. The CDR3 sequence: CASSLVEAPGELFF. The CDR3 coding sequence is TGCGCCAGCAGCTTGGTAGAAGCCCCCGGGGAGCTGTTTTTT. Full variable domain (outside the CDR3, taken from reference TRBV5-1 and TRBJ2-2): KAGVTQTPRYLIKTRGQQVTLSCSPISGHRSVSWYQQTPGQGLQFLFEYFSETQRNKGNFPGRFSGRQFSNSRSEMNVSTLELGDSALYLCASSLVEAPGELFFGEGSRLTVL.

V gene TRBV20-1 combines with J gene TRBJ2-3, with D perhaps given as TRBD1 or TRBD2 (6 bases each). The CDR3 sequence is 11 residues long. Germline V lookup: CDR1 DFQATT, CDR2 SNEGSKA (reference sequence). V lost 5 bases and J lost 9, with 12 bases in between. The DNA for the CDR3 is TGCAGTGCTGATCTAGGGGGGACGCAGTATTTT. Translation gives CSADLGGTQYF.

The rearrangement links TRBV7-9 to TRBJ2-1; a possible D gene is TRBD1 (6 bases). CDR1 is SEHNR, CDR2 FQNEAQ, per germline (reference sequence). V was pared by 1 base and J by 8 bases, with 9 bases between. CDR3 length: 13 amino acids. Here the CDR3 reads CASSLDGGDEQFF. CDR3 bases: TGTGCCAGCAGCTTAGATGGGGGCGATGAGCAGTTCTTC.

The gene calls are TRBV5-1 and TRBJ2-7; D is perhaps TRBD2 (7 bases). The germline V and J ends were trimmed by 0 bases and 3 bases, with 13 bases remaining between them. This CDR3 has 15 residues. Germline V gives CDR1 SGHRS, CDR2 YFSETQ. CDR3: CASSLEGGHSYEQYF. Written as DNA, the CDR3 is TGCGCCAGCAGCTTGGAGGGGGGGCACAGCTACGAGCAGTACTTC.

The rearrangement uses TRBV30 and TRBJ1-5; the D gene is possibly TRBD1 (5 bases). This CDR3 is built from 13 residues. V was clipped by 4 bases and J by 4 bases, with 11 bases between them. Per the germline V gene, CDR1 is GTSNPN and CDR2 is SVGIG (reference sequence). In DNA, the CDR3 is TGTGCCTGGAACCCAGGGCCAAATCAGCCCCAGCATTTT. Amino acids: CAWNPGPNQPQHF. Full variable domain (rest looked up from reference TRBV30 and TRBJ1-5): SQTIHQWPATLVQPVGSPLSLECTVEGTSNPNLYWYRQAAGRGLQLLFYSVGIGQISSEVPQNLSASRPQDRQFILSSKKLLLSDSGFYLCAWNPGPNQPQHFGDGTRLSIL.

This chain connects TRBV5-1 to TRBJ1-1; D call uncertain. Germline lookup yields CDR1 SGHRS and CDR2 YFSETQ. The CDR3 runs to 16 residues. Trimming removed 4 bases at V and 5 bases at J, with 21 bases between. The DNA of the CDR3 is TGCGCCAGCAGCCCAAACGGGGTTGGAGTAGGTACTGAAGCTTTCTTT. Protein sequence: CASSPNGVGVGTEAFF.

This clone was seen repeatedly, ten times or more. The chain recombines TRBV9 with TRBJ2-1; 12 bases are shared with TRBD2. CDR3 length: 15 residues. Germline assignment: CDR1 SGDLS and CDR2 YYNGEE. V dropped 0 bases and J dropped 6; count of bases not matched to a gene: 1. The CDR3 nucleotides read TGTGCCAGCAGCGTAGGACTAGCGGGAGTCAATGAGCAGTTCTTC. Its translation: CASSVGLAGVNEQFF.

This chain links TRBV29-1 with TRBJ2-3, with D maybe TRBD1 (5 bases). The CDR3 covers 14 residues. V was clipped by 5 bases and J by 5 bases, with 17 bases between them. Germline assignment: CDR1 SQVTM and CDR2 ANQGSEA. CDR3 DNA sequence: TGCAGCGTTCGGGCAGAAGGGGATCGAGATACGCAGTATTTT. Protein: CSVRAEGDRDTQYF.

This rearrangement joins TRBV28 to TRBJ2-5; TRBD2 matches 7 bases. Looked up from germline, CDR1 is MDHEN and CDR2 is SYDVKM. J gave up 2 bases and V 7 bases, and 10 bases lay outside the gene matches. This CDR3 comprises 15 residues. This CDR3 reads CASKSSSGGQETQYF. As DNA, the CDR3 is TGTGCCAGCAAATCGTCTAGCGGAGGGCAAGAGACCCAGTACTTC.

V gene TRBV5-1 combines with J gene TRBJ2-5; 7 positions agree with TRBD1. After removal of 4 bases from V and 1 base from J, the junction contained 4 bases not matched to a gene. The CDR3 sequence is 14 residues long. Germline V gene sequence: CDR1 SGHRS, CDR2 YFSETQ. CDR3 sequence (DNA): TGCGCCAGCAGCCATGGACAGGTCCAAGAGACCCAGTACTTC. Translated: CASSHGQVQETQYF.

This clone showed up just once. This chain uses TRBV11-1 with TRBJ2-1, with D tentatively TRBD1 or TRBD2 (5 bases each). Germline CDR1 and CDR2: SGHAT and FQDESV (reference sequence). The CDR3 is 16 amino acids. Trimming took off 1 base at V and 4 bases at J, with 14 bases between the two ends. The CDR3, as DNA: TGTGCCAGCAGCTTAGGCATGGGGGTCCTGTACAATGAGCAGTTCTTC. Amino acid sequence: CASSLGMGVLYNEQFF.

The rearrangement uses TRBV14 and TRBJ1-2, with 12 nucleotides matching TRBD1. With V trimmed by 0 bases and J by 4 bases, 6 bases remained unmatched. There are 17 residues in the CDR3. CDR1 is SGHDN, CDR2 FVKESK, per germline. CDR3 nucleotides: TGTGCCAGCAGCCAAGATCGGGGGACAGGGGGCATCTATGGCTACACCTTC. Amino acids: CASSQDRGTGGIYGYTF. Variable domain in full (rest from reference TRBV14 and TRBJ1-2): EAGVTQFPSHSVIEKGQTVTLRCDPISGHDNLYWYRRVMGKEIKFLLHFVKESKQDESGMPNNRFLAERTGGTYSTLKVQPAELEDSGVYFCASSQDRGTGGIYGYTFGSGTRLTVV.

Notes on this clone: The sample holds other DNA sequences that translate to the same CDR3. V usage is TRBV5-1 and J usage is TRBJ2-1, with D perhaps matching TRBD1 or TRBD2 (5 bases each). V was cut by 0 bases and J by 9 bases, with 7 bases left in between. Germline assignment: CDR1 SGHRS and CDR2 YFSETQ. The CDR3 contains 12 residues. DNA of the CDR3: TGCGCCAGCAGCTTGGGTGGGGGTGAGCAGTTCTTC. This codes for CASSLGGGEQFF.

The chain has TRBV18 and TRBJ1-2, with D maybe TRBD1 (6 bases). Germline-derived CDR1 and CDR2 are KGHSH and LQKENI. Trimming pared 5 bases from V and 3 bases from J, leaving 13 bases between. The CDR3 contains 14 residues. The CDR3 loop is CASSSNRDYYGYTF. As DNA, the CDR3 is TGTGCCAGCTCATCCAACAGGGACTACTATGGCTACACCTTC.

In DNA form, the CDR3 reads TGTGCCAGCAGTCGAGACCCGTCGGGAGGCGAGCAGTACTTC. It translates to CASSRDPSGGEQYF. V is TRBV6-5 and J is TRBJ2-5; 7 bases match TRBD2. The J call may be incorrect, as the DNA end agrees better with TRBJ2-7. Germline CDR1 is MNHEY and CDR2 is SVGAGI. The CDR3 is 14 amino acids.

The chain combines TRBV5-4 with TRBJ2-1; the D is unclear. CDR3 length: 14 amino acids. The germline CDR1 and CDR2 sequences are SGHNT and YYREEE (reference sequence). Trimming removed 3 bases at V and 3 bases at J, with 10 bases between. The CDR3 DNA follows: TGTGCCAGCAGCTGGGGAACCGGCTACAATGAGCAGTTCTTC. This codes for CASSWGTGYNEQFF.